This TCR beta chain was recovered during a study of T cell repertoires in ileal Crohn's disease. CDR1 is MNHNS and CDR2 is SASEGT in the germline V gene. The CDR3 contains 13 residues. V lost 2 bases to trimming and J lost 5 bases, with 9 bases between them. Clones were read by immunoSEQ multiplex PCR, and TCRdb kept only the in-frame ones, dropping some. Of 11,000 to 15,000 clones listed, 84% are singletons. The gene calls are TRBV6-1 and TRBJ2-5, with D unresolved. The sequenced sample was ileal tissue. The source is an adult with Crohn's disease. In DNA form, the CDR3 reads TGTGCCAGCAGTGAATCCCAGTCGGAGACCCAGTACTTC. This gives the protein CASSESQSETQYF.